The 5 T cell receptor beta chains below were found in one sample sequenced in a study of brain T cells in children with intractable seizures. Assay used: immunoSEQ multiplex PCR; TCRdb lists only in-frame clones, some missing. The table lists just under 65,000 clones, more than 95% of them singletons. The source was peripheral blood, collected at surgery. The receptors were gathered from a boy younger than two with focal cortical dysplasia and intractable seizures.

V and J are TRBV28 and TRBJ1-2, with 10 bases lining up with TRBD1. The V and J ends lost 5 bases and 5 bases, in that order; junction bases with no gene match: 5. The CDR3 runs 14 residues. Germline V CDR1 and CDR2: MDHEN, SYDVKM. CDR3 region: CASSPTGGDYGYTF. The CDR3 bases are TGTGCCAGCAGTCCGACAGGGGGCGATTATGGCTACACCTTC.

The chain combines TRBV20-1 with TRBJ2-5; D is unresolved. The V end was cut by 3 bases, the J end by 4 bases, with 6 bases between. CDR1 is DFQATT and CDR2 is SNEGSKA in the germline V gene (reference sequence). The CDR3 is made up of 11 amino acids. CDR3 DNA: TGCAGTGCTAGGGGTTCAGAGACCCAGTACTTC. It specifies CSARGSETQYF.

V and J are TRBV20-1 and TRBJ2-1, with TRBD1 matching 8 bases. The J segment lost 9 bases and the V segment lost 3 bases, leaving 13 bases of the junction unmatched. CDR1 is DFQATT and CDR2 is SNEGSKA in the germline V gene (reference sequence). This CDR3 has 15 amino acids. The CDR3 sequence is CSASSGQGGSGEQFF. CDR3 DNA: TGCAGTGCTAGTTCCGGACAGGGAGGTTCAGGTGAGCAGTTCTTC.

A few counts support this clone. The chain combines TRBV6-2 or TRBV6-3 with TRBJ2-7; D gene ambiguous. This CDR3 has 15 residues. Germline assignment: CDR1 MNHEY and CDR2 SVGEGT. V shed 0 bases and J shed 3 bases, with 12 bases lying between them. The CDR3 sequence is CASSYSQRHHYEQYF. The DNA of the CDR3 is TGTGCCAGCAGTTACTCGCAGCGTCACCACTACGAGCAGTACTTC.

The CDR3 here is CASSLGHIYEQYF. The DNA for the CDR3 is TGTGCCAGCAGCTTAGGACACATCTACGAGCAGTACTTC. This sequence joins TRBV5-6 and TRBJ2-7; D is possibly TRBD1 (5 bases). Germline CDR1 reads SGHDT; CDR2 reads YYEEEE. V lost 2 bases to trimming and J lost 3 bases, with 9 bases between them. CDR3 length: 13 residues.